The present T cell receptor (beta chain) was sequenced within a study of T-cell reconstitution after alpha-beta-depleted transplantation in children. General study results and limits: From newly produced T cells came most of the T-cell counts and diversity one year after transplant. Expanded graft clones, several hundred of them, were reportedly the source of alpha-beta T cells about two months after transplant. The high TCRbeta diversity at day 60 in some patients came from surviving recipient T cells and thymic progenitors.

The germline V gene has CDR1 SGHRS and CDR2 YFSETQ. The CDR3 extends over 14 amino acids. V lost 4 bases to trimming and J lost 4 bases; unmatched junction nucleotides: 5. TCRbeta library preparation incorporated unique molecular identifiers. TCRdb reprocessed the PCR reads via MiXCR and lists one record per CDR3 protein. The sample lists some 80,000 distinct CDR3 sequences, 15% to 20% seen once, with around half in the top ten. On this clonotype: Antigen unknown.

This specimen was PBMCs, mostly from graft donor cells, taken 360 days after TCRalphabeta/CD19-depleted stem cell transplant. The chain links TRBV5-1 to TRBJ2-7, with 10 bases fitting TRBD1. The origin of this receptor is a male patient aged 2 to 10 who had a stem cell transplant for acute lymphoblastic leukemia, so the T cells may come from the graft donor. The CDR3 region has the DNA TGCGCCAGCAGCGTGGACAGGGGGGTGTACGAGCAGTACTTC. It codes for CASSVDRGVYEQYF.